This TCR beta chain was sequenced for a study of T cells in Graves' hyperthyroidism and ophthalmopathy. Note on this clonotype: The antigen remains undetermined.

Study results and caveats: Ophthalmopathy got predicted by the model a median approximately six months before its onset. A model of 13 V-J pairs discriminated ophthalmopathy from stable hyperthyroidism.

Germline CDR1 and CDR2: DFQATT and SNEGSKA (reference sequence). This CDR3 region has 18 residues. V was clipped by 0 bases and J by 7 bases; unmatched bases: 14. Lactation, pregnancy, other autoimmune disease or uncontrolled infection led to exclusion of patients. From 10 ml of fresh peripheral blood, PBMCs were isolated. Template material for amplifying TCR beta CDR3 regions consisted of RNA transcripts. HTBI primers drove first-round RT-PCR of the TCR CDR3. TCRdb recomputed calls from the multiplex PCR reads with MiXCR, one row per CDR3 protein. Here the sample spans 300,000 or so distinct CDR3 sequences, approximately 15% being singletons.

The source material was blood. This TCR derives from a woman in her fifties or sixties with Graves' ophthalmopathy. The chain uses TRBV20-1 and TRBJ2-1, with 11 bases fitting TRBD2. CDR3 protein: CSARDILAGAPGRNEQFF. The CDR3 nucleotides are TGCAGTGCTAGAGATATACTAGCGGGAGCCCCGGGTAGGAATGAGCAGTTCTTC.